A selection of T cell receptor beta chains follows, all from one sample in a study of T cell changes during pregnancy in multiple sclerosis. Clones were sequenced by immunoSEQ multiplex PCR, and TCRdb holds only the in-frame ones, with some missing. The sample records about 18,000 clones, more than 80% being singletons. The source material was CD8+ T cells from peripheral blood mononuclear cells, sampled in the third trimester of pregnancy. These receptors all come from a female donor in good health, enrolled as a control in a pregnancy study. Both conserved end residues are part of each CDR3. The order of the fields is D gene, V gene, J gene, clone size, CDR3 DNA, CDR3 protein. The D gene is left open where the match is weak. A row's size may be missing; if present it is once, few, many or a size class.

d_gene: -; v_gene: TRBV7-9; j_gene: TRBJ1-1; abundance: -; CDR3nt: TGTGCCAGCAGCCAGGCGAACACTGAAGCTTTCTTT; CDR3aa: CASSQANTEAFF
d_gene: -; v_gene: TRBV5-6; j_gene: TRBJ2-1; abundance: -; CDR3nt: TGTGCCAGCAGCTTCAAGGGGAATGAGCAGTTCTTC; CDR3aa: CASSFKGNEQFF
d_gene: TRBD2; v_gene: TRBV7-2; j_gene: TRBJ2-3; abundance: -; CDR3nt: TGTGCCAGCAGCTTAGAACTAGCGGGGGGCACAGATACGCAGTATTTT; CDR3aa: CASSLELAGGTDTQYF
d_gene: TRBD1; v_gene: TRBV28; j_gene: TRBJ2-7; abundance: -; CDR3nt: TGTGCCAGCAGTACTAAGGGACAGGGGACCTACGAGCAGTACTTC; CDR3aa: CASSTKGQGTYEQYF
d_gene: TRBD1; v_gene: TRBV29-1; j_gene: TRBJ2-6; abundance: -; CDR3nt: TGCAGCGTTGAAACCCGGACAGGCTTTGGGGCCAACGTCCTGACTTTC; CDR3aa: CSVETRTGFGANVLTF
d_gene: TRBD1; v_gene: TRBV14; j_gene: TRBJ2-5; abundance: -; CDR3nt: TGTGCCAGCAGTTACGGGACAGGGGGTATGGAGACCCAGTACTTC; CDR3aa: CASSYGTGGMETQYF
d_gene: -; v_gene: TRBV4-3; j_gene: TRBJ2-5; abundance: -; CDR3nt: TGCGCCAGCAGCCCCCGCGGAGGGATCCAAGAGACCCAGTACTTC; CDR3aa: CASSPRGGIQETQYF
d_gene: TRBD2; v_gene: TRBV4-1; j_gene: TRBJ2-1; abundance: -; CDR3nt: TGCGCCAGCAGACAAAGCGGGGGGGCTTACAATGAGCAGTTCTTC; CDR3aa: CASRQSGGAYNEQFF
d_gene: TRBD1; v_gene: TRBV19; j_gene: TRBJ1-5; abundance: -; CDR3nt: TGTGCCAGTAGTGCCCGTGACAGGGGGCTCTTCACTAACAATCAGCCCCAGCATTTT; CDR3aa: CASSARDRGLFTNNQPQHF
d_gene: -; v_gene: TRBV6-6; j_gene: TRBJ2-5; abundance: -; CDR3nt: TGTGCCAGCAGTTATGGCAGGGAGACCCAGTACTTC; CDR3aa: CASSYGRETQYF
d_gene: -; v_gene: TRBV9; j_gene: TRBJ2-3; abundance: once; CDR3nt: TGTGCCAGCAGCCTTCCAGGGGATTGGGAAGATACGCAGTATTTT; CDR3aa: CASSLPGDWEDTQYF
d_gene: TRBD2; v_gene: TRBV6-4; j_gene: TRBJ2-3; abundance: -; CDR3nt: TGTGCCAGCAGTGACTCTAGGAGCGGGGACACAGATACGCAGTATTTT; CDR3aa: CASSDSRSGDTDTQYF
d_gene: TRBD1; v_gene: TRBV5-6; j_gene: TRBJ1-1; abundance: -; CDR3nt: TGTGCCAGCAGCCGATGGCGGGACACAGGGGTGAACACTGAAGCTTTCTTT; CDR3aa: CASSRWRDTGVNTEAFF
d_gene: -; v_gene: TRBV27; j_gene: TRBJ2-1; abundance: once; CDR3nt: TGTGCCAGCAGTCCCCAGGGGGGTAGCTCCTACAATGAGCAGTTCTTC; CDR3aa: CASSPQGGSSYNEQFF
d_gene: -; v_gene: TRBV27; j_gene: TRBJ1-2; abundance: few; CDR3nt: TGTGCCAGCAGTTTATCGGAGAACTATGGCTACACCTTC; CDR3aa: CASSLSENYGYTF
d_gene: TRBD1; v_gene: TRBV4-3; j_gene: TRBJ2-2; abundance: once; CDR3nt: TGCGCCAGCAGCTCCCGAACCGGGACAGGGGCCGGGGAGCTGTTTTTT; CDR3aa: CASSSRTGTGAGELFF
d_gene: TRBD1; v_gene: TRBV11-2; j_gene: TRBJ1-1; abundance: -; CDR3nt: TGTGCCAGCAGCTTATATCCTCTAGGGGACAGGCAGTCGAACACTGAAGCTTTCTTT; CDR3aa: CASSLYPLGDRQSNTEAFF
d_gene: -; v_gene: TRBV4-3; j_gene: TRBJ1-6; abundance: -; CDR3nt: TGCGCCAGCAGCCAAGAACGACAGGCCTTCAATTCACCCCTCCACTTT; CDR3aa: CASSQERQAFNSPLHF
d_gene: -; v_gene: TRBV4-1; j_gene: TRBJ2-2; abundance: -; CDR3nt: TGCGCCAGCAGCCAAGATTCTAGGGAGCTGTTTTTT; CDR3aa: CASSQDSRELFF
d_gene: -; v_gene: TRBV7-9; j_gene: TRBJ2-1; abundance: -; CDR3nt: TGTGCCATAGTCGCCACAGCTCATTTTAATGAGCAGTTCTTC; CDR3aa: CAIVATAHFNEQFF
d_gene: TRBD1; v_gene: TRBV29-1; j_gene: TRBJ1-5; abundance: once; CDR3nt: TGCAGCCCACCGGACAGGGGGAAAAAGGTTCAGCCCCAGCATTTT; CDR3aa: CSPPDRGKKVQPQHF
d_gene: TRBD2; v_gene: TRBV16; j_gene: TRBJ2-1; abundance: -; CDR3nt: TGTGCCAGCAGCCAATCGATGGCTAGCGGGGATAACAATGAGCAGTTCTTC; CDR3aa: CASSQSMASGDNNEQFF
d_gene: TRBD1; v_gene: TRBV11-1; j_gene: TRBJ2-1; abundance: -; CDR3nt: TGTGCCAGCTCGGCAGGGGGCTTTTCCAATGAGCAGTTCTTC; CDR3aa: CASSAGGFSNEQFF
d_gene: TRBD1; v_gene: TRBV6-1; j_gene: TRBJ2-7; abundance: -; CDR3nt: TGTGCCAGCAGTGAATGGACAGGGACATACGAGCAGTACTTC; CDR3aa: CASSEWTGTYEQYF
d_gene: -; v_gene: TRBV6-5; j_gene: TRBJ1-1; abundance: -; CDR3nt: TGTGCCAGCAGGGATCTACAGGGCAGCACTGAAGCTTTCTTT; CDR3aa: CASRDLQGSTEAFF
d_gene: -; v_gene: TRBV7-9; j_gene: TRBJ2-1; abundance: -; CDR3nt: TGTGCCAGCAGCTTATCCGGGGTCAATGAGCAGTTCTTC; CDR3aa: CASSLSGVNEQFF
d_gene: TRBD1; v_gene: TRBV4-1; j_gene: TRBJ1-5; abundance: -; CDR3nt: TGCGCCAGCAGCCAAGATGCCGGACAGGGCGTTCAGCCCCAGCATTTT; CDR3aa: CASSQDAGQGVQPQHF
d_gene: TRBD1; v_gene: TRBV9; j_gene: TRBJ1-1; abundance: -; CDR3nt: TGTGCCAGCAGCCCCGGGGACAGGGATGTTGCTTTCTTT; CDR3aa: CASSPGDRDVAFF
d_gene: -; v_gene: TRBV6-5; j_gene: TRBJ2-7; abundance: -; CDR3nt: TGTGCCAGCAGTTACGCTGGGGGCAGGACCGAGCAGTACTTC; CDR3aa: CASSYAGGRTEQYF
d_gene: -; v_gene: TRBV19; j_gene: TRBJ2-2; abundance: -; CDR3nt: TGTGCCAGTAGTCCCTACCACGGGACCGGGGAGCTGTTTTTT; CDR3aa: CASSPYHGTGELFF
d_gene: -; v_gene: TRBV28; j_gene: TRBJ2-4; abundance: -; CDR3nt: TGTGCCAGCAGCATCTTGAGGGGGGGCACAATCGACTACGTCAAAAACATTCAGTACTTC; CDR3aa: CASSILRGGTIDYVKNIQYF
d_gene: -; v_gene: TRBV9; j_gene: TRBJ2-1; abundance: -; CDR3nt: TGTGCCAGCAAAAGGGGAGGGGGGGACAATGAGCAGTTCTTC; CDR3aa: CASKRGGGDNEQFF
d_gene: -; v_gene: TRBV19; j_gene: TRBJ2-1; abundance: -; CDR3nt: TGTGCCAGTAGTATTGGCGCACAGAGTCATGAGCAGTTCTTC; CDR3aa: CASSIGAQSHEQFF
d_gene: TRBD2; v_gene: TRBV4-1; j_gene: TRBJ2-3; abundance: -; CDR3nt: TGCGCCAGCAGCCGGACTAGCGGGGGGGCAGATACGCAGTATTTT; CDR3aa: CASSRTSGGADTQYF
d_gene: TRBD2; v_gene: TRBV5-4; j_gene: TRBJ2-5; abundance: -; CDR3nt: TGTGCCTCCTCGGGGGGCCAAGAGACCCAGTACTTC; CDR3aa: CASSGGQETQYF
d_gene: TRBD2; v_gene: TRBV15; j_gene: TRBJ2-7; abundance: -; CDR3nt: TGTGCCACCAGCCGGGGGGAATCCTACGAGCAGTACTTC; CDR3aa: CATSRGESYEQYF